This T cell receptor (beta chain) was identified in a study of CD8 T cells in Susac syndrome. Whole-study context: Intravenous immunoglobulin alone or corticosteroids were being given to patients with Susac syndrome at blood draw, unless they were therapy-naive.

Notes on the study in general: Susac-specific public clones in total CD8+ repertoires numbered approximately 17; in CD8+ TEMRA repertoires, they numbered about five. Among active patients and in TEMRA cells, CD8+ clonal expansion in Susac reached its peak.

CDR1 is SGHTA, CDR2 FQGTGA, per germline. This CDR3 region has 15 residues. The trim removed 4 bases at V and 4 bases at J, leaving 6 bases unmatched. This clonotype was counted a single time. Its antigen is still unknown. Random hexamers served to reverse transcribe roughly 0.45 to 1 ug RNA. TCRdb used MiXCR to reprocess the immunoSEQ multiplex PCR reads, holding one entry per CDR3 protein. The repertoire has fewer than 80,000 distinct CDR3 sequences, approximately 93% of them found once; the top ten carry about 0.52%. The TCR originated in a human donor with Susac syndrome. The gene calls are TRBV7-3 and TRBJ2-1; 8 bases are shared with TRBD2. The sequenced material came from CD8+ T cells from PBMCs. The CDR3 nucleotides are TGTGCCAGCAGCTCAACCGGGGGGGTTTACAATGAGCAGTTCTTC. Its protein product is CASSSTGGVYNEQFF. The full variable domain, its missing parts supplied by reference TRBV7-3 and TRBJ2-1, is GAGVSQTPSNKVTEKGKYVELRCDPISGHTALYWYRQSLGQGPEFLIYFQGTGAADDSGLPNDRFFAVRPEGSVSTLKIQRTERGDSAVYLCASSSTGGVYNEQFFGPGTRLTVL.